The clone carrying this T cell receptor (beta chain) was picked up many times. Each CDR3 protein gets one entry after TCRdb re-called the 5' RACE reads with MiXCR. The sample yields a few hundred thousand distinct CDR3 sequences, over 8.5% seen once. The sample is drawn from a study of CD8 T cells in ankylosing spondylitis. This sequence originates from a male donor with ankylosing spondylitis or in good health (not recorded which). Sequencing used blood, either unsorted or a sorted T cell fraction (not recorded which).

Written as DNA, the CDR3 is TGCGCCAGCAGCCGGCTTAGCGGGAGATCTGACTACAATGAGCAGTTCTTC. Protein: CASSRLSGRSDYNEQFF. The rearrangement links TRBV5-1 to TRBJ2-1, with 9 nucleotides matching TRBD2. The CDR3 length is 17 residues. Germline V gene sequence: CDR1 SGHRS, CDR2 YFSETQ. V was clipped by 4 bases and J by 3 bases; unmatched bases: 11. Filled out from reference TRBV5-1 and TRBJ2-1, the complete variable domain reads KAGVTQTPRYLIKTRGQQVTLSCSPISGHRSVSWYQQTPGQGLQFLFEYFSETQRNKGNFPGRFSGRQFSNSRSEMNVSTLELGDSALYLCASSRLSGRSDYNEQFFGPGTRLTVL.